These 32 T cell receptor beta chains were sequenced from one sample in a study of regulatory T cells in long-lasting Graves disease. According to the study, TCR beta libraries were built with iRepertoire HTBI primers and CDR3-region Arm-PCR. MiXCR was run by TCRdb on the multiplex PCR reads, yielding one entry per CDR3 protein. Found here are around 480,000 distinct CDR3 sequences, roughly 16% of them singletons; the top ten hold about 12%. As for time point: newly diagnosed GD, antithyroid drugs for less than 3 months. Extracted PBMC RNA gave rise to the TCR library. The sample was also reused in another study, on T cells in Graves' hyperthyroidism and ophthalmopathy.

The sequenced sample was peripheral blood mononuclear cells (PBMCs), obtained at new diagnosis, from a patient treated with antithyroid drugs. The receptors derive from a man in his forties or fifties with Graves disease.

At least ten counts were recorded for this clonotype. The chain uses TRBV28 and TRBJ2-2; TRBD2 agrees at 11 bases. Germline CDR1 MDHEN, CDR2 SYDVKM. The CDR3 is 19 residues long. V dropped 8 bases and J dropped 2; count of bases not matched to a gene: 16. The CDR3 loop is CASGGWLAGGTLNTGELFF. DNA of the CDR3: TGTGCCAGCGGAGGTTGGCTAGCGGGAGGAACCCTCAACACCGGGGAGCTGTTTTTT.

V is TRBV11-2 and J is TRBJ2-2; the D is unclear. Germline V gives CDR1 SGHAT, CDR2 FQNNGV. The CDR3 has 15 amino acids. V lost 5 bases and J lost 6, with 16 bases in between. CDR3 bases: TGTGCCAGCAGCCCCCGAGCAACGATGGCCGGGGAGCTGTTTTTT. Residues: CASSPRATMAGELFF.

The gene calls are TRBV7-2 and TRBJ2-7, with D perhaps matching TRBD2 (6 bases). CDR1 and CDR2 from the germline V gene are SGHTA and FQGNSA. This CDR3 is 14 amino acids long. Trimming shortened V by 3 bases and J by 4 bases, and 13 bases separated the two germline ends. This CDR3 reads CASSFGGPGYEQYF. The DNA for the CDR3 is TGTGCCAGCAGCTTTGGAGGGCCTGGTTACGAGCAGTACTTC.

This clonotype was seen many times. The genes are TRBV12-3 or TRBV12-4 and TRBJ2-1; D is perhaps TRBD2 (5 bases). The CDR3 spans 13 residues. V was clipped by 6 bases and J by 8 bases, with 14 bases between them. CDR3: CASRSDPGDEQFF. CDR3 coding DNA: TGTGCCAGCAGATCCGACCCCGGGGATGAGCAGTTCTTC.

There are a few counts of this clonotype. The chain uses TRBV29-1 and TRBJ2-5; possible D gene TRBD2, 5 bases. This CDR3 has 10 amino acids. The germline V gene has CDR1 SQVTM and CDR2 ANQGSEA. Trimming removed 7 bases at V and 5 bases at J, with 8 bases between. This CDR3 is CSGRMETQYF. The CDR3 DNA reads as TGCAGCGGGAGGATGGAGACCCAGTACTTC.

In regard to this clonotype: This may arise from a read error, as a much more abundant clone is one base away. The genes are TRBV10-3 and TRBJ2-5; D is ambiguous. The CDR3 spans 11 residues. V was shortened by 3 bases and J by 5 bases, with 4 bases between the two germline ends. Germline CDR1 reads ENHRY; CDR2 reads SYGVKD. CDR3 sequence (DNA): TGTGCCATCAGTGATGGGGAGACCCAGTACTTC. Its translation is CAISDGETQYF.

The rearrangement joins TRBV14 to TRBJ2-1, with unresolved D. CDR1 is SGHDN, CDR2 FVKESK, per germline. Between the trimmed V and J ends, which lost 2 bases and 5 bases, there was a span of 16 bases. This CDR3 region has 16 residues. Here the CDR3 reads CASSQSRRLPNNEQFF. In DNA, the CDR3 is TGTGCCAGCAGCCAAAGCCGTCGGCTACCGAACAATGAGCAGTTCTTC. Full variable domain (outside the CDR3, taken from reference TRBV14 and TRBJ2-1): EAGVTQFPSHSVIEKGQTVTLRCDPISGHDNLYWYRRVMGKEIKFLLHFVKESKQDESGMPNNRFLAERTGGTYSTLKVQPAELEDSGVYFCASSQSRRLPNNEQFFGPGTRLTVL.

This clonotype was counted ten times or more. The V call is TRBV3-1, the J call TRBJ1-4, with TRBD1 as a possible D gene (5 bases). The CDR3 is 15 residues long. The germline V gene encodes CDR1 LGHDT and CDR2 YNNKEL (reference sequence). V was trimmed by 4 bases and J by 4 bases, leaving 13 bases between them. CDR3 in DNA: TGTGCCAGCAGCCTCAGCAAGGGGCATAATGAAAAACTGTTTTTT. Residues: CASSLSKGHNEKLFF. Using reference TRBV3-1 and TRBJ1-4 for the parts outside the CDR3, the full variable domain is DTAVSQTPKYLVTQMGNDKSIKCEQNLGHDTMYWYKQDSKKFLKIMFSYNNKELIINETVPNRFSPKSPDKAHLNLHINSLELGDSAVYFCASSLSKGHNEKLFFGSGTQLSVL.

This clonotype was detected many times. The J gene is TRBJ1-1, the V gene TRBV12-3 or TRBV12-4; D remains ambiguous. Trimming cost V 4 bases and J 1 base, with 7 bases left between them. The length of the CDR3 is 13 residues. The CDR3 DNA reads TGTGCCAGCAGTTGGGCAACGAACACTGAAGCTTTCTTT. Its protein product is CASSWATNTEAFF.

This clonotype was observed a handful of times. This sequence joins TRBV6-2 or TRBV6-3 and TRBJ1-1, with TRBD1 identical over 8 bases. Germline V gene data show CDR1 as MNHEY and CDR2 as SVGEGT. With 5 bases clipped from V and 4 bases from J, the junction kept 9 bases outside the gene matches. The CDR3 is 15 amino acids. The DNA for the CDR3 is TGTGCCAGCAGTAACAGTGGACAGGGAGGCACTGAAGCTTTCTTT. It translates to CASSNSGQGGTEAFF.

The chain carries TRBV18 and TRBJ2-7; TRBD1 agrees at 7 bases. The CDR3 has 14 amino acids. The V segment lost 3 bases and the J segment 7 bases; nucleotides outside the gene matches: 9. The germline gives CDR1 KGHSH, CDR2 LQKENI. CDR3 sequence reads: CASSPTPGGYEQYF. The CDR3 DNA follows: TGTGCCAGCTCACCCACGCCAGGGGGTTATGAGCAGTACTTC.

A few counts support this clonotype. The CDR3, as DNA: TGTGCCAGCAGTGACGGGGCGGGGGCTTTCTTT. Residues: CASSDGAGAFF. This chain links TRBV2 with TRBJ1-1; D perhaps matches TRBD1 (5 bases). V was shortened by 3 bases and J by 11 bases, with 10 bases between the two germline ends. CDR1 SNHLY and CDR2 FYNNEI come from the germline V gene. The CDR3 extends over 11 amino acids. The variable domain in full, with the rest retrieved from reference TRBV2 and TRBJ1-1, is EPEVTQTPSHQVTQMGQEVILRCVPISNHLYFYWYRQILGQKVEFLVSFYNNEISEKSEIFDDQFSVERPDGSNFTLKIRSTKLEDSAMYFCASSDGAGAFFGQGTRLTVV.

This clonotype was picked up many times. The chain recombines TRBV11-1 with TRBJ2-1; tentatively, D is TRBD2 (7 bases). The CDR3 runs 17 residues. V dropped 5 bases and J dropped 2 bases, with 19 bases sitting between them. The germline CDR1 and CDR2 sequences are SGHAT and FQDESV (reference sequence). The CDR3 sequence: CASSERGGLKTYNEQFF. Here the CDR3 DNA reads TGTGCCAGCAGCGAAAGGGGGGGACTAAAAACCTACAATGAGCAGTTCTTC.

Many counts were recorded for this clonotype. The gene calls are TRBV30 and TRBJ2-7; 8 bases align to TRBD1. Trimming took 5 bases from V and 5 from J; bases not matched to a gene: 8. Germline CDR1 reads GTSNPN; CDR2 reads SVGIG (reference sequence). The CDR3 spans 13 residues. The CDR3 sequence: CAWGGTGPHEQYF. The CDR3 DNA follows: TGTGCCTGGGGCGGGACAGGTCCCCACGAGCAGTACTTC.

This clonotype appeared many times. The chain's CDR3 is CASSLLAGEFYNEQFF. The CDR3 nucleotides read TGTGCCAGCAGCCTCCTAGCGGGAGAATTTTACAATGAGCAGTTCTTC. The chain combines TRBV11-2 with TRBJ2-1; 10 bases are a match to TRBD2. The CDR3 extends over 16 amino acids. Looked up from germline, CDR1 is SGHAT and CDR2 is FQNNGV. After removal of 5 bases from V and 4 bases from J, the junction contained 8 bases not matched to a gene.

This clonotype has a count of ten or more. The rearrangement uses TRBV28 and TRBJ1-3; a possible D gene is TRBD1 (5 bases). The CDR3 extends over 14 amino acids. Germline CDR1 reads MDHEN; CDR2 reads SYDVKM. V lost 5 bases to trimming and J lost 8 bases, with 16 bases between them. Here the CDR3 DNA reads TGTGCCAGCAGTAATCAGGACACTTTGGACACCATATATTTT. It specifies CASSNQDTLDTIYF. The variable domain in full, completed from reference TRBV28 and TRBJ1-3, reads DVKVTQSSRYLVKRTGEKVFLECVQDMDHENMFWYRQDPGLGLRLIYFSYDVKMKEKGDIPEGYSVSREKKERFSLILESASTNQTSMYLCASSNQDTLDTIYFGEGSWLTVV.

The sample holds many counts of this clonotype. This chain joins TRBV28 and TRBJ2-5; a possible D gene is TRBD1 (5 bases). The ends were cut back, 2 bases at V and 2 bases at J, with 12 bases in the middle. The CDR3 contains 15 residues. Germline CDR1 is MDHEN and CDR2 is SYDVKM. The DNA for the CDR3 is TGTGCCAGCAGTTTAACCGCCCAGGGACAAGAGACCCAGTACTTC. Encoded protein: CASSLTAQGQETQYF.

This clonotype was seen ten or more times. The chain joins TRBV30 to TRBJ2-1; D is possibly TRBD2 (6 bases). The germline gives CDR1 GTSNPN, CDR2 SVGIG (reference sequence). V gave up 3 bases and J gave up 3 bases, with 9 bases separating them. The CDR3 has 13 residues. The CDR3 sequence is CAWRIAVYNEQFF. Here the CDR3 DNA reads TGTGCCTGGAGGATAGCGGTCTACAATGAGCAGTTCTTC.

The table lists this clonotype with many counts. The chain links TRBV30 to TRBJ1-1, with D hard to call. The CDR3 length is 10 residues. Germline V lookup: CDR1 GTSNPN, CDR2 SVGIG (reference sequence). V lost 0 bases and J 11 bases, leaving 7 bases between the germline ends. In nucleotides, the CDR3 is TGTGCCTGGAGTGTAGTTAGTGCTTTCTTT. It translates to CAWSVVSAFF.

V gene TRBV12-5 combines with J gene TRBJ1-5; D is perhaps TRBD1 (5 bases). Trimming pared 1 base from V and 2 bases from J, leaving 15 bases between. Germline CDR1 reads LGHNT; CDR2 reads FRNRAP. CDR3 length: 17 residues. CDR3 coding DNA: TGTGCTAGTGGTTTGGACCTGGGGGGATGGGGCAATCAGCCCCAGCATTTT. Residues: CASGLDLGGWGNQPQHF.

This sequence joins TRBV15 and TRBJ2-2; D is ambiguous. In germline, CDR1 is LNHNV, CDR2 YYDKDF (reference sequence). The CDR3 consists of 13 residues. Trimming shortened V by 3 bases and J by 4 bases, and 6 bases separated the two germline ends. The CDR3 DNA reads as TGTGCCACCAGCAGTGGGCCCACCGGGGAGCTGTTTTTT. Its translation: CATSSGPTGELFF.

The chain is built from TRBV14 and TRBJ2-7; 13 bases map to TRBD2. In germline, CDR1 is SGHDN, CDR2 FVKESK. The CDR3 length is 16 residues. Trimming removed 4 bases from V and 1 base from J; junction bases left unmatched: 4. The CDR3 loop is CASSPVLAGGSYEQYF. DNA of the CDR3: TGTGCCAGCAGCCCAGTACTAGCGGGAGGGTCCTACGAGCAGTACTTC.

This clonotype was counted ten times or more. The V gene is TRBV12-3 or TRBV12-4, the J gene TRBJ2-1; 8 nucleotides line up with TRBD1. There are 16 residues in the CDR3. The J segment lost 4 bases and the V segment lost 6 bases, leaving 11 bases of the junction unmatched. CDR3 nucleotide sequence: TGTGCCAGCAGCCCCCCCGGGACAGGACAATACAATGAGCAGTTCTTC. It specifies CASSPPGTGQYNEQFF.

This clonotype was counted a few times. The V and J genes are TRBV12-3 or TRBV12-4 and TRBJ2-3; D not certain. V gave up 4 bases and J gave up 14 bases, with 16 bases separating them. The CDR3 runs to 12 residues. DNA of the CDR3: TGTGCCAGCAGTTCGATCGGAAAAAACGGGTATTTT. Translated, it gives CASSSIGKNGYF.

This chain uses TRBV15 with TRBJ2-4; 7 bases agree with TRBD2. J lost 8 bases, V lost 8 bases, and 6 bases had no gene match. Germline lookup yields CDR1 LNHNV and CDR2 YYDKDF (reference sequence). The CDR3 runs to 12 residues. CDR3 nucleotide sequence: TGTGCCACCGGGCAGGGAGGGGACATTCAGTACTTC. Translating gives CATGQGGDIQYF.

This clonotype occurred a few times. The J gene is TRBJ2-2, the V gene TRBV29-1; D possibly matches TRBD1 or TRBD2 (5 bases each). Germline V lookup: CDR1 SQVTM, CDR2 ANQGSEA. V lost 3 bases and J lost 4, with 6 bases in between. This CDR3 contains 12 residues. Here the CDR3 DNA reads TGCAGCGTTGAGGGGGTCACCGGGGAGCTGTTTTTT. It yields the protein CSVEGVTGELFF.

There are many counts of this clonotype. This chain connects TRBV7-9 to TRBJ2-7; D possibly corresponds to TRBD2 (6 bases). CDR1 is SEHNR, CDR2 FQNEAQ, per germline (reference sequence). The CDR3 spans 16 residues. Trimming took off 4 bases at V and 2 bases at J, with 18 bases between the two ends. CDR3 sequence reads: CASSSRTASVPYEQYF. The CDR3 DNA sequence: TGTGCCAGCAGCTCCCGAACGGCTAGCGTCCCCTACGAGCAGTACTTC.

A few counts support this clonotype. The CDR3 DNA sequence: TGTGCCAGCAGCCCGACTCCAGCGGGGGGGCCCGGCAATGAGCAGTTCTTC. Translation: CASSPTPAGGPGNEQFF. J is TRBJ2-1 and V is TRBV7-2, with 10 bases lining up with TRBD2. The V gene's germline CDR1 is SGHTA and CDR2 FQGNSA. With 5 bases clipped from V and 6 bases from J, the junction kept 13 bases outside the gene matches. This CDR3 region has 17 residues.

This clonotype was counted only a few times. V usage is TRBV5-4 and J usage is TRBJ2-2, with 10 bases lining up with TRBD1. CDR1 and CDR2 from the germline V gene are SGHNT and YYREEE (reference sequence). V was clipped by 5 bases and J by 7 bases; unmatched bases: 8. The CDR3 is 15 residues long. CDR3 nucleotides: TGTGCCAGCAGTACCGGGACAGGGGAGATCGGGGAGCTGTTTTTT. Protein: CASSTGTGEIGELFF.

This clonotype was found a few times. This chain joins TRBV6-4 and TRBJ2-1; D unresolved. The CDR3 covers 15 residues. The germline V and J ends were trimmed by 3 bases and 5 bases, with 14 bases remaining between them. Germline V gene lookup returns CDR1 MRHNA and CDR2 SNTAGT. The DNA for the CDR3 is TGTGCCAGCAGTGAAGAAGGCGGCTTCCACAATGAGCAGTTCTTC. Translation: CASSEEGGFHNEQFF.

This clonotype was observed many times. This chain joins TRBV5-1 and TRBJ1-2; tentatively, D is TRBD1 (5 bases). The germline V gene has CDR1 SGHRS and CDR2 YFSETQ. Trimming took 7 bases from V and 7 from J, leaving 20 bases between them. CDR3 length equals 14 residues. CDR3 residues: CASRPLPGSGGYTF. The CDR3 nucleotides read TGCGCCAGCCGTCCTCTACCAGGGTCCGGTGGCTACACCTTC.

A remark on this clonotype: With a far larger clone one base away, a read error is the likely cause. The J gene is TRBJ2-7, the V gene TRBV27, with 7 bases identical to TRBD2. The CDR3 contains 14 residues. The germline V gene encodes CDR1 MNHEY and CDR2 SMNVEV (reference sequence). The V gene end was trimmed by 6 bases and the J gene end by 0 bases; junction bases not matched to a gene: 5. CDR3 nucleotides: TGTGCCAGCAGAGGTAGCGGGCCCTCCTACGAGCAGTACTTC. Encoded protein: CASRGSGPSYEQYF.